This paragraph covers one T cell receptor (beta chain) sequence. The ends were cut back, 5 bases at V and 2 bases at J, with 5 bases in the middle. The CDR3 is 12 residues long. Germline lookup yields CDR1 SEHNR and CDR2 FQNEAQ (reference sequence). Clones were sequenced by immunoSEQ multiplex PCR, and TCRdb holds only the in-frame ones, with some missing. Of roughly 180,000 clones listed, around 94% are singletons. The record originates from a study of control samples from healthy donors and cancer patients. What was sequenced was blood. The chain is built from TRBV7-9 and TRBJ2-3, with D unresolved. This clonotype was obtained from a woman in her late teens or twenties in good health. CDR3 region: CASSRLTDTQYF. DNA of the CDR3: TGTGCCAGCAGCCGTCTCACAGATACGCAGTATTTT.